This is a list of T cell receptor beta chains from one sample in a study of T cells in Graves' hyperthyroidism and ophthalmopathy. A single record per CDR3 protein comes from TCRdb applying MiXCR to the multiplex PCR reads. The table shows 75,000 to 100,000 distinct CDR3 sequences, with about half occurring only once. Material for sequencing was blood. These receptors were collected from a woman in her thirties or forties with Graves' hyperthyroidism. The CDR3 runs from the conserved cysteine through the conserved F or W. The D gene is left open where the match is weak. Expanded clones are given a class, and other clones once, few, many or no size at all.

V	D	size	J	DNA	CDR3
TRBV20-1	TRBD1	-	TRBJ1-2	TGCAGTGCTCCGGGACAGTATGGCTACACCTTC	CSAPGQYGYTF
TRBV2	-	many	TRBJ2-7	TGTGCCAGCAGGTTTATGGCGGGAGAGCAGTACTTC	CASRFMAGEQYF
TRBV12-3/TRBV12-4	-	many	TRBJ2-2	TGTGCCAGCACCGCCGAGGGAAAGGGGTACACCGGGGAGCTGTTTTTT	CASTAEGKGYTGELFF
TRBV20-1	TRBD1	-	TRBJ1-6	TGCAGTGCCTACCAGGGGGCTTCACCCCTCCACTTT	CSAYQGASPLHF
TRBV20-1	TRBD2	many	TRBJ2-5	TGCAGTGCTGAACCTAGCGGGAGGATGGAGACCCAGTACTTC	CSAEPSGRMETQYF
TRBV12-3/TRBV12-4	-	-	TRBJ2-1	TGTGCCAGCAGTTTAAGGAGGCCCTACAATGAGCAGTTCTTC	CASSLRRPYNEQFF
TRBV10-3	TRBD1	-	TRBJ1-5	TGTGCCTTCACCGGGACAGGGGGCGGACAGCCCCAGCATTTT	CAFTGTGGGQPQHF
TRBV2	-	once	TRBJ1-1	TGTGCCAGCAGTGACCCCAACTTTCGGGCAGGAGTCACTGAAGCTTTCTTT	CASSDPNFRAGVTEAFF
TRBV7-9	-	many	TRBJ2-7	TGTGCCAGCAGTTTAGCACAAACCTACGAGCAGTACTTC	CASSLAQTYEQYF
TRBV7-2	TRBD1	-	TRBJ1-5	TGTGCCAGCGCCGGGACAGCCTACCAAGAGACCCAGCATTTT	CASAGTAYQETQHF
TRBV5-1	TRBD2	-	TRBJ2-2	TGCGCCAGCAGCCTCGGGACTAGCGGGTGGACCGGGGAGCTGTTTTTT	CASSLGTSGWTGELFF
TRBV25-1	-	-	TRBJ1-2	TGTGCCAGCCAAAACGGGTGGAGAGGCTACACCTTC	CASQNGWRGYTF
TRBV15	TRBD1	-	TRBJ2-7	TGTGTCACCAGCAGAGATCTTACAGGGGCCCACTACGAGCAGTACTTC	CVTSRDLTGAHYEQYF
TRBV20-1	TRBD1	many	TRBJ1-2	TGCAGTGCTGTTCCGGACAGGGGAAACTATGGCTACACCTTC	CSAVPDRGNYGYTF
TRBV20-1	TRBD1	-	TRBJ1-4	TGCAGCGCTAAGGACAGGTTTAATGAAAAACTGTCTTTT	CSAKDRFNEKLSF
TRBV19	-	many	TRBJ1-2	TGTGCCAGTATGTCGGTGGGGGCGGTTGGCTACACCTTC	CASMSVGAVGYTF
TRBV7-3	TRBD2	-	TRBJ2-6	TGTGCCAGCGGGGAGGGACGGCTCACTGAAGCTTTC	CASGEGRLTEAF
TRBV29-1	-	-	TRBJ1-1	TGCAGCGTTGAAGTGGCGGCTGAAGCTTTCTTT	CSVEVAAEAFF